This passage covers 14 T cell receptor beta chains from one sample sequenced in a study of shared clonotypes between healthy human individuals (dated by TCRdb to the early 2020s). Libraries were built with the immunoSEQ multiplex PCR assay. What TCRdb holds here is the immuneACCESS table cut down to in-frame rearrangements. Part of the clones is not present; checked against another copy, under half of the missing clones reflect an unresolved V gene, and the others are unexplained. This sample is represented by about 560,000 clones; around three quarters of them were singletons. The ten largest account for more than 10% of the sample. The specimen sequenced was PBMCs. The receptor set was obtained from a woman in her 40s in good health. Some clones in this sample may be carry-over from other donors' samples.

The rearrangement joins TRBV2 to TRBJ1-1, with a weak D call TRBD1 (5 bases). The CDR3 is 13 amino acids. The germline V and J ends were trimmed by 3 bases and 3 bases, with 8 bases remaining between them. CDR1 and CDR2 (germline): SNHLY, FYNNEI. The CDR3 DNA sequence: TGTGCCAGCAGTGAGGACAAGCACACTGAAGCTTTCTTT. Protein sequence: CASSEDKHTEAFF.

This clone was counted only a few times. The chain combines TRBV4-3 with TRBJ1-1; D possibly corresponds to TRBD1 (5 bases). The germline gives CDR1 LGHNA, CDR2 YSLEER. V was clipped by 5 bases and J by 4 bases, with 20 bases between them. The length of the CDR3 is 16 residues. CDR3 DNA sequence: TGCGCCAGCAGCTCCTCCCCTGATAACGGGGGCACTGAAGCTTTCTTT. This translates into CASSSSPDNGGTEAFF.

The V gene is TRBV27, the J gene TRBJ2-7, with D tentatively TRBD1 or TRBD2 (5 bases each). There are 14 residues in the CDR3. Germline values: CDR1 MNHEY, CDR2 SMNVEV (reference sequence). Trimming left V 5 bases short and J 0 bases short, with 11 bases between. Here the CDR3 reads CASSLRDASYEQYF. CDR3 DNA: TGTGCCAGCAGTCTCCGGGACGCCTCCTACGAGCAGTACTTC.

The rearrangement links TRBV5-1 to TRBJ1-2; 8 bases line up with TRBD1. CDR3 size: 12 residues. CDR1 and CDR2 from the germline V gene are SGHRS and YFSETQ. V lost 5 bases, J lost 6 bases, and 3 bases stayed unmatched. CDR3 in DNA: TGCGCCAGCAGTTGGACAGGGAATGGCTACACCTTC. Its protein product is CASSWTGNGYTF.

A single count supports this clone. The J gene is TRBJ2-1, the V gene TRBV27; TRBD2 agrees at 7 bases. The CDR3 loop spans 16 amino acids. V trimming: 4 bases; J trimming: 0 bases; junction bases outside the gene matches: 6. Looked up from germline, CDR1 is MNHEY and CDR2 is SMNVEV (reference sequence). The CDR3 here is CASSSMRGSSYNEQFF. CDR3 DNA sequence: TGTGCCAGCAGTTCTATGCGGGGGAGCTCCTACAATGAGCAGTTCTTC.

Note on this clone: Given a far larger clone just one base away, this is likely a sequencing read error. The V call is TRBV30, the J call TRBJ2-7; D is possibly TRBD1 (6 bases). V lost 2 bases and J 0 bases, leaving 11 bases between the germline ends. The CDR3 sequence is 14 residues long. The V gene's germline CDR1 is GTSNPN and CDR2 SVGIG (reference sequence). The CDR3 loop is CAWSLLRGSYEQYF. CDR3 nucleotide sequence: TGTGCCTGGAGTTTACTCAGGGGCTCCTACGAGCAGTACTTC.

This chain connects TRBV19 to TRBJ2-7, with 8 bases that match TRBD2. The CDR3 contains 14 residues. CDR1 and CDR2 (germline): LNHDA, SQIVND (reference sequence). After removal of 6 bases from V and 2 bases from J, the junction contained 6 bases not matched to a gene. The CDR3: CASSSTGGAYEQYF. CDR3 coding DNA: TGTGCCAGTAGCTCAACCGGGGGGGCCTACGAGCAGTACTTC.

The chain links TRBV5-5 to TRBJ2-7; D ambiguous. Germline CDR1 reads SGHKS; CDR2 reads YYEKEE (reference sequence). The CDR3 loop spans 13 amino acids. V was shortened by 4 bases and J by 2 bases, with 10 bases between the two germline ends. The CDR3, as DNA: TGTGCCAGCAGCGTGGACGGAGCCTACGAGCAGTACTTC. Its protein product is CASSVDGAYEQYF. The full variable domain, with the rest looked up from reference TRBV5-5 and TRBJ2-7, is DAGVTQSPTHLIKTRGQQVTLRCSPISGHKSVSWYQQVLGQGPQFIFQYYEKEERGRGNFPDRFSARQFPNYSSELNVNALLLGDSALYLCASSVDGAYEQYFGPGTRLTVT.

This clone was found many times. The chain joins TRBV5-4 to TRBJ2-7, with TRBD1 matching over 12 bases. The ends lost 4 bases at V and 1 base at J; junction bases unmatched: 3. The germline gives CDR1 SGHNT, CDR2 YYREEE (reference sequence). This CDR3 has 15 amino acids. In DNA form, the CDR3 reads TGTGCCAGCAGCGGGGGACAGGGGGCTTCCTACGAGCAGTACTTC. Translating it yields CASSGGQGASYEQYF.

This chain links TRBV4-1 with TRBJ2-3; the D gene could be TRBD1 or TRBD2 (6 bases each). CDR3 length equals 16 residues. CDR1 is MGHRA, CDR2 YSYEKL, per germline. V was trimmed by 7 bases and J by 1 base, leaving 18 bases between them. CDR3 sequence: CASKLVGGRGTDTQYF. CDR3 nucleotides: TGCGCCAGCAAACTCGTCGGGGGCAGAGGCACAGATACGCAGTATTTT.

The V call is TRBV5-1, the J call TRBJ2-3, with D possibly matching TRBD2 (5 bases). Germline V CDR1 and CDR2: SGHRS, YFSETQ. Trimming removed 0 bases at V and 8 bases at J, with 16 bases between. There are 15 residues in the CDR3. In DNA, the CDR3 is TGCGCCAGCAGCTTGGCCAGCGGCTTCCACGGTACGCAGTATTTT. This sequence encodes CASSLASGFHGTQYF.

This clone has only one observation. This likely stems from a read error, as it lies one base from a far larger clone. The same CDR3 is also encoded by other DNA sequences in this sample. The J gene is TRBJ2-2, the V gene TRBV25-1; 7 nucleotides line up with TRBD1. From germline, CDR1 is MGHDK and CDR2 SYGVNS. The CDR3 spans 14 residues. CDR3 DNA sequence: TGTGCCAGCAGTGAATATGAGGGGGCCGGGGAGCTGTTCTTT. Protein product: CASSEYEGAGELFF.

The chain recombines TRBV6-5 with TRBJ2-4; maybe TRBD2 (6 bases). The CDR3 runs to 14 residues. Germline CDR1 MNHEY, CDR2 SVGAGI. Trimming shortened V by 0 bases and J by 4 bases, and 7 bases separated the two germline ends. The CDR3 region is CASSYSGGKNIQYF. CDR3 sequence (DNA): TGTGCCAGCAGTTACTCCGGGGGTAAAAACATTCAGTACTTC.

The chain links TRBV30 to TRBJ2-2; D remains unclear. Per the germline V gene, CDR1 is GTSNPN and CDR2 is SVGIG (reference sequence). Trimming took 3 bases from V and 7 from J, leaving 12 bases between them. The CDR3 contains 13 residues. Here the CDR3 reads CAWSPDRVGELFF. The CDR3 DNA reads as TGTGCCTGGAGCCCGGATAGGGTCGGGGAGCTGTTTTTT.